The clone carrying this T cell receptor beta chain was seen repeatedly, ten times or more. Its antigen is still unknown. This sample was included in a study of T cell repertoires in cytomegalovirus infection. Study overall: Evidence of both CMV infection and a matching HLA type came from public TCR beta signatures. Study findings and constraints: Dominating the ex vivo response were TCR beta clonotypes that were CMV-specific and HLA-C-restricted. Carriers of CMV and the relevant HLA type were discriminated by public TCR beta frequency.

TCRdb re-called the reads with MiXCR, one entry per CDR3 protein. The sample consists of roughly 280,000 distinct CDR3 sequences, about an eighth of them appearing once. The germline V gene encodes CDR1 LGHNA and CDR2 YSLEER. V shed 0 bases and J shed 7 bases, with 10 bases lying between them. The CDR3 spans 13 residues. The chain joins TRBV4-3 to TRBJ2-7; D is uncertain. Sample: PBMCs. This TCR was sampled from a human donor in good health (CMV status not recorded). Some clones in this sample may be carry-over from other donors' samples. The CDR3 loop is CASSQDYPGEQYF. CDR3 DNA: TGCGCCAGCAGCCAAGACTACCCCGGAGAGCAGTACTTC.